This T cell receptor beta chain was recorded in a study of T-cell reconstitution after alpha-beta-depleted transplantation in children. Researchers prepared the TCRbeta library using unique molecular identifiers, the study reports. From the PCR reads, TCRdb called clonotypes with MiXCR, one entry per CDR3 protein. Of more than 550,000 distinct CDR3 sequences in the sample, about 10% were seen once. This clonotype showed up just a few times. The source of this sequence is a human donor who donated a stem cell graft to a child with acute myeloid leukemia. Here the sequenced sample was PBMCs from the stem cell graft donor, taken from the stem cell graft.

The CDR3 spells CASGSGQRLNEQYF. CDR3 DNA sequence: TGTGCCAGCGGTTCGGGACAGCGTCTCAACGAGCAGTACTTC. The chain uses TRBV2 and TRBJ2-7; 7 positions agree with TRBD1. Trimming at V came to 8 bases and at J to 5 bases, leaving 12 bases not matched to a gene. Germline CDR1 is SNHLY and CDR2 is FYNNEI. CDR3 length: 14 residues.